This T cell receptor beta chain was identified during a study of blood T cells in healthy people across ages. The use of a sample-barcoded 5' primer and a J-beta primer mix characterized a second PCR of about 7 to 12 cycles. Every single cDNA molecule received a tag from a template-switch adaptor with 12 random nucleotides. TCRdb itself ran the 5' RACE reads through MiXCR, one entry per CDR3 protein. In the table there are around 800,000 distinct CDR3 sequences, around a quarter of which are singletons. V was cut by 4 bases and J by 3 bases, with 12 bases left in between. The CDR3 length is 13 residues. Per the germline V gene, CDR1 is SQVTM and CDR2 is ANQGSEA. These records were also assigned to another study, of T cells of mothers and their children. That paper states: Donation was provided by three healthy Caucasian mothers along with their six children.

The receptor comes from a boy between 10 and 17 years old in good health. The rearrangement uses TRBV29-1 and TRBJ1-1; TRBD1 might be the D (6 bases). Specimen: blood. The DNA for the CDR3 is TGCAGCGTTGTGGGGGCGGTAGACACTGAAGCTTTCTTT. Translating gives CSVVGAVDTEAFF.